This passage covers 7 T cell receptor beta chains from one sample sequenced in a study of cytomegalovirus exposure and HLA in healthy donors. This table comes from immunoSEQ multiplex PCR, and its TCRdb copy is limited to in-frame clones, with some not included. The table records over 200,000 clones, about nine tenths of them present only once. The sequenced material came from PBMCs. The receptors originated from a woman aged 18-30 years in good health and CMV-seropositive.

The chain carries TRBV27 and TRBJ2-3; perhaps TRBD2 as D (5 bases). The V gene's germline CDR1 is MNHEY and CDR2 SMNVEV (reference sequence). The CDR3 consists of 15 residues. The V and J ends lost 4 bases and 7 bases respectively, with 18 bases between them. In DNA, the CDR3 is TGTGCCAGCAGTTCCCAAGGGAGTGGTGGCAATACGCAGTATTTT. Amino acids: CASSSQGSGGNTQYF.

The rearrangement joins TRBV4-1 to TRBJ1-1; TRBD1 matches at 7 bases. Germline V gene data show CDR1 as MGHRA and CDR2 as YSYEKL. J was trimmed by 4 bases and V by 0 bases; bases with no gene match: 2. The CDR3 is made up of 14 amino acids. The CDR3 DNA sequence: TGCGCCAGCAGCCAAGATAGGGACAGCACTGAAGCTTTCTTT. Translating gives CASSQDRDSTEAFF.

CDR3 DNA: TGCGCCAGCAGCTTGGGTGAGCGGGAGGTCGACGAGCAGTACTTC. The encoded protein is CASSLGEREVDEQYF. The chain carries TRBV5-1 and TRBJ2-7; 9 positions match TRBD2. The CDR3 has 15 residues. Looked up from germline, CDR1 is SGHRS and CDR2 is YFSETQ. Germline trimming cut 0 bases from V and 5 bases from J; bases unmatched to any gene: 6.

The chain uses TRBV6-5 and TRBJ2-3; TRBD2 matches 7 bases. Germline assignment: CDR1 MNHEY and CDR2 SVGAGI. The CDR3 covers 15 residues. After removal of 6 bases from V and 4 bases from J, the junction contained 10 bases not matched to a gene. CDR3 DNA: TGTGCCAGCAGACGTCCCGGGACTAAGCCAGATACGCAGTATTTT. This sequence encodes CASRRPGTKPDTQYF.

This clone was counted a single time. This chain joins TRBV7-2 and TRBJ2-5, with D possibly TRBD2 on 6 matching bases. V was shortened by 5 bases and J by 3 bases, with 16 bases between the two germline ends. Germline CDR1 SGHTA, CDR2 FQGNSA. The CDR3 loop spans 15 amino acids. The CDR3 nucleotides are TGTGCCAGCAGCCCAGGAGGGAAGGGTAAAGAGACCCAGTACTTC. It translates to CASSPGGKGKETQYF.

V gene TRBV18 combines with J gene TRBJ1-2; 7 bases align to TRBD1. Germline V gene data show CDR1 as KGHSH and CDR2 as LQKENI. Unmatched junction bases numbered 6, after V lost 2 bases and J lost 3 bases. This CDR3 region has 15 residues. CDR3 nucleotide sequence: TGTGCCAGCTCACCAGGGTACAGGGGTGACTATGGCTACACCTTC. It codes for CASSPGYRGDYGYTF.

The V call is TRBV14, the J call TRBJ2-1; TRBD1 matches at 7 bases. The CDR3 is 17 amino acids. V shed 3 bases and J 1 base; nucleotides not matched to a gene: 9. Per the germline V gene, CDR1 is SGHDN and CDR2 is FVKESK. CDR3: CASSHRDRLESYNEQFF. The CDR3 nucleotides are TGTGCCAGCAGCCACCGGGACAGACTTGAATCCTACAATGAGCAGTTCTTC.